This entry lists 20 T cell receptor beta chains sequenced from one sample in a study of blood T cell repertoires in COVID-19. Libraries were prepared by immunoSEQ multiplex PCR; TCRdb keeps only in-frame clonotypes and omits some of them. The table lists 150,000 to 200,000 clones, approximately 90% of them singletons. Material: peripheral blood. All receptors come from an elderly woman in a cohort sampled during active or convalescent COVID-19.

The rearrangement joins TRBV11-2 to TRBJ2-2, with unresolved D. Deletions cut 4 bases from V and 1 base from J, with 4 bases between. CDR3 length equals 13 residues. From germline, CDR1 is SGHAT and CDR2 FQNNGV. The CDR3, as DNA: TGTGCCAGCAGCTCAGGGAACACCGGGGAGCTGTTTTTT. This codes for CASSSGNTGELFF.

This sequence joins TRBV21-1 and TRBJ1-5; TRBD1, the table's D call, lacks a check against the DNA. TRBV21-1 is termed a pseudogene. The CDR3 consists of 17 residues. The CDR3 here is CASSKAGTGAREQPQHF. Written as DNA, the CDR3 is TGTGCCAGCAGCAAAGCAGGGACAGGGGCGCGGGAGCAGCCCCAGCATTTT.

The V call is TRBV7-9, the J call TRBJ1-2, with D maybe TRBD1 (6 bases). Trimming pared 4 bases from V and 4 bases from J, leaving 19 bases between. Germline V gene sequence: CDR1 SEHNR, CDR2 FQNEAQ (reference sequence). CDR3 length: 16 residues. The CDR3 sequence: CASSSLNREGSYGYTF. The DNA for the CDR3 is TGTGCCAGCAGCTCCCTCAACAGGGAAGGTAGCTATGGCTACACCTTC.

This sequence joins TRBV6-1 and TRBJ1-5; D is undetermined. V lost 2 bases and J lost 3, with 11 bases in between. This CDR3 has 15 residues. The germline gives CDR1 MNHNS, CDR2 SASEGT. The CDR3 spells CASSEQASTNQPQHF. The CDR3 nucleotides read TGTGCCAGCAGTGAACAGGCAAGTACCAATCAGCCCCAGCATTTT.

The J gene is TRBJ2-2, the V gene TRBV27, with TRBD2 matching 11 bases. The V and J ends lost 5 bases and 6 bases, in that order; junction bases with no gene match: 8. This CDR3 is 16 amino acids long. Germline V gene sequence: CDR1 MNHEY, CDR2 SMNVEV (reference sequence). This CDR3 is CASSLQGLAAPGELFF. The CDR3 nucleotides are TGTGCCAGCAGTCTGCAGGGACTAGCGGCCCCCGGGGAGCTGTTTTTT.

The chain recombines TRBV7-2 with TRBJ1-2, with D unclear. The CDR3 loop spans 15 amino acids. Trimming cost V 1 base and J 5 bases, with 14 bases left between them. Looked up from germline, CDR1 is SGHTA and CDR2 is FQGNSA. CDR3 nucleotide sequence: TGTGCCAGCAGCTTAGATTTAGGGCGGGGTTATGGCTACACCTTC. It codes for CASSLDLGRGYGYTF.

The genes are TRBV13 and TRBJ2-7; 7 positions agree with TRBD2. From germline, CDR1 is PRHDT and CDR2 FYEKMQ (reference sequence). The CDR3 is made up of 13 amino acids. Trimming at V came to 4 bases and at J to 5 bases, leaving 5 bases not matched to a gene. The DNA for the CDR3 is TGTGCCAGCAGCTGGGCGGGGGTCCACGAGCAGTACTTC. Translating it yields CASSWAGVHEQYF.

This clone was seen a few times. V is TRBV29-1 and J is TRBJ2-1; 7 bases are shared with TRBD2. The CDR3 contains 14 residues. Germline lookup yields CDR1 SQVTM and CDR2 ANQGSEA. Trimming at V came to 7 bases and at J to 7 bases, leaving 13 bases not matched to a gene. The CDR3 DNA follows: TGCAGCGGGATCCCGGGACTACCAGCGAATGAGCAGTTCTTC. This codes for CSGIPGLPANEQFF.

For the CDR3, the DNA is TGTGCCTGGGAAACCGGGACAGGGGGTGGCTACACCTTC. This encodes CAWETGTGGGYTF. This chain links TRBV30 with TRBJ1-2; 11 positions agree with TRBD1. Germline trimming cut 5 bases from V and 7 bases from J; bases unmatched to any gene: 6. The CDR3 extends over 13 amino acids. The V gene's germline CDR1 is GTSNPN and CDR2 SVGIG (reference sequence).

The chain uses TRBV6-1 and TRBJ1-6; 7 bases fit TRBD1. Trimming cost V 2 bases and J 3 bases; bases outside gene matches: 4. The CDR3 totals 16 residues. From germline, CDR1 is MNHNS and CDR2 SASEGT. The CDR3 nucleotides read TGTGCCAGCAGTGAATCCGGGACAGACTATAATTCACCCCTCCACTTT. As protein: CASSESGTDYNSPLHF.

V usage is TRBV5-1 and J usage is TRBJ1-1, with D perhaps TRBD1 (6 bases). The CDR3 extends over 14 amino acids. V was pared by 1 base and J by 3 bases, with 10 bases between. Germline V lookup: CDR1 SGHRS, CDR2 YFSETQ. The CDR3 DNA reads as TGCGCCAGCAGCTTGACCAGGGGAGACACTGAAGCTTTCTTT. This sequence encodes CASSLTRGDTEAFF.

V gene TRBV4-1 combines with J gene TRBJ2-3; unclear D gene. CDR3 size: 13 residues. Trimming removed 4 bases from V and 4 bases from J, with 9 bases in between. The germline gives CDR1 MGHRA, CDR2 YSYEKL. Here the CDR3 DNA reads TGCGCCAGCAGCCCGAACATTCCAGATACGCAGTATTTT. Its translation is CASSPNIPDTQYF.

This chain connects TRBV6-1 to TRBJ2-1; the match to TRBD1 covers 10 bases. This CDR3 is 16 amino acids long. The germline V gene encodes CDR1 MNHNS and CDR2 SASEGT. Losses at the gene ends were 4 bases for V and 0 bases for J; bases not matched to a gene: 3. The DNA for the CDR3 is TGTGCCAGCAGTGGCCGGACAGGGGGCTCCTACAATGAGCAGTTCTTC. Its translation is CASSGRTGGSYNEQFF.

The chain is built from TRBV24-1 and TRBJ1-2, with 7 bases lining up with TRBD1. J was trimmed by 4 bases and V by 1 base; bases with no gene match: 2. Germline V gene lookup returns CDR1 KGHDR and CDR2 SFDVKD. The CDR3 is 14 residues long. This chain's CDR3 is CATSDFRQGYGYTF. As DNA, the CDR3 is TGTGCCACCAGTGATTTCCGACAGGGCTATGGCTACACCTTC.

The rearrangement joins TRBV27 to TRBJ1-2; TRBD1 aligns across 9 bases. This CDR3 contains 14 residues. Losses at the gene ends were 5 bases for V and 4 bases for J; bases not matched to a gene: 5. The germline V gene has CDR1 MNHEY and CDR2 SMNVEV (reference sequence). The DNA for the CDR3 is TGTGCCAGCAGTAGGGGACAGGGTCCCTATGGCTACACCTTC. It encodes CASSRGQGPYGYTF.

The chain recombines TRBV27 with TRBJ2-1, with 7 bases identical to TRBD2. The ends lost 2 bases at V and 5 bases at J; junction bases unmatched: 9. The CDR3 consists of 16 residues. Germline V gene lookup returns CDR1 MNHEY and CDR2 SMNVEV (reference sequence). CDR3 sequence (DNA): TGTGCCAGCAGTTTACAGATACCGGGACTAAACAATGAGCAGTTCTTC. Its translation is CASSLQIPGLNNEQFF.

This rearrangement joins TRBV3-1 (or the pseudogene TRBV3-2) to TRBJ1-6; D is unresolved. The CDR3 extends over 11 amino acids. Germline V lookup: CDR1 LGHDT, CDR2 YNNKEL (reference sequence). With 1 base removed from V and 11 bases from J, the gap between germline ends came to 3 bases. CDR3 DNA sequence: TGTGCCAGCAGCCAAGCCGCACCCCTCCACTTT. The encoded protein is CASSQAAPLHF.

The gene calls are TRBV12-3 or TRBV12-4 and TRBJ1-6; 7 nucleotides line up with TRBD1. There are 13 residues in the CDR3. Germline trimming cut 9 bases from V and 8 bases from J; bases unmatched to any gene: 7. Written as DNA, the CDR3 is TGTGCCAGTGCCCGGGACAGCGATTCACCCCTCCACTTT. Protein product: CASARDSDSPLHF.

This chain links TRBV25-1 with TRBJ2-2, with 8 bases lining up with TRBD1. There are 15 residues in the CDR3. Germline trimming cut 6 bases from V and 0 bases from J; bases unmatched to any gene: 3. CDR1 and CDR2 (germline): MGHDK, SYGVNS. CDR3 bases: TGTGCCAGCAGGATGGGACAGGCGAACACCGGGGAGCTGTTTTTT. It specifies CASRMGQANTGELFF.

The CDR3 DNA reads TGTGCCTGGAATTCGGGCGGACGCCAGGGAGCTTTCTTT. It encodes CAWNSGGRQGAFF. The V call is TRBV30, the J call TRBJ1-1, with D tentatively TRBD1 (5 bases). The CDR3 totals 13 residues. The germline CDR1 and CDR2 sequences are GTSNPN and SVGIG (reference sequence). V lost 4 bases, J lost 10 bases, and 19 bases lay in between.